These 31 T cell receptor beta chains came from one sample sequenced in a study of blood T cell repertoires in COVID-19. Only in-frame clones appear in the TCRdb table, and some are missing; sequencing was by immunoSEQ multiplex PCR. Of approximately 230,000 clones in the sample, around 84% were seen once. Sequencing was done on a sample of PBMCs or T cells enriched from blood (not recorded which). Every receptor here comes from a man between 18 and 29 years old who had recovered from COVID-19.

This sequence joins TRBV5-1 and TRBJ1-5, with D possibly matching TRBD1 (6 bases). Trimming shortened V by 2 bases and J by 0 bases, and 12 bases separated the two germline ends. Germline V CDR1 and CDR2: SGHRS, YFSETQ. This CDR3 is 16 amino acids long. CDR3 coding DNA: TGCGCCAGCAGCTTACTACAGGGACATAGCAATCAGCCCCAGCATTTT. As protein: CASSLLQGHSNQPQHF.

The CDR3 region is CASSWGTGEQPQHF. The CDR3 DNA reads TGTGCCAGCTCCTGGGGGACAGGGGAACAGCCCCAGCATTTT. The chain has TRBV27 and TRBJ1-5; 10 bases align to TRBD1. In germline, CDR1 is MNHEY, CDR2 SMNVEV (reference sequence). V shed 8 bases, J shed 7 bases, and the junction held 8 bases outside the gene matches. This CDR3 spans 14 amino acids.

V and J are TRBV6-4 and TRBJ1-1; 8 bases fit TRBD1. The V gene's germline CDR1 is MRHNA and CDR2 SNTAGT. V shed 6 bases and J 1 base; nucleotides not matched to a gene: 4. The CDR3 sequence is 14 residues long. The CDR3 spells CASRKGTGNTEAFF. CDR3 nucleotide sequence: TGTGCCAGCAGGAAAGGGACAGGGAACACTGAAGCTTTCTTT.

This chain uses TRBV27 with TRBJ1-1; 7 bases agree with TRBD1. Per germline, CDR1 MNHEY and CDR2 SMNVEV (reference sequence). The CDR3 length is 14 residues. The V and J ends lost 2 bases and 4 bases, in that order; junction bases with no gene match: 4. As DNA, the CDR3 is TGTGCCAGCAGTTTAGCTGCAGGGGGCACTGAAGCTTTCTTT. Amino acid sequence: CASSLAAGGTEAFF.

The V call is TRBV9, the J call TRBJ2-1; 8 bases are shared with TRBD2. The CDR3 sequence is 15 residues long. Unmatched junction bases numbered 3, after V lost 4 bases and J lost 0 bases. Germline-derived CDR1 and CDR2 are SGDLS and YYNGEE. The CDR3 bases are TGTGCCAGCAGCCCCGGGACTAGCTCCTACAATGAGCAGTTCTTC. This encodes CASSPGTSSYNEQFF.

The count of this clone is one. The chain uses TRBV5-1 and TRBJ2-7; D gene unclear. The V gene lost 0 bases and the J gene lost 6 bases, with 10 bases spanning the gap. This CDR3 is 13 amino acids long. Germline V gene lookup returns CDR1 SGHRS and CDR2 YFSETQ. DNA of the CDR3: TGCGCCAGCAGCTTGGTGACTGGGTCCGAGCAGTACTTC. It codes for CASSLVTGSEQYF.

This chain uses TRBV9 with TRBJ2-1; 9 bases map to TRBD2. V was clipped by 0 bases and J by 13 bases; unmatched bases: 17. Germline CDR1 SGDLS, CDR2 YYNGEE. This CDR3 region has 17 residues. CDR3 DNA: TGTGCCAGCAGCGTAGATTGGGCTCCGACTAGCGGAAAAGGTCAGTTCTTC. Its protein is CASSVDWAPTSGKGQFF.

The rearrangement joins TRBV5-4 to TRBJ2-1; 8 positions match TRBD2. This CDR3 contains 15 residues. The V and J ends lost 0 bases and 4 bases, in that order; junction bases with no gene match: 3. Looked up from germline, CDR1 is SGHNT and CDR2 is YYREEE (reference sequence). The chain's CDR3 is CASSLGSGVYNEQFF. In nucleotides, the CDR3 is TGTGCCAGCAGCTTGGGTAGCGGGGTTTACAATGAGCAGTTCTTC.

The chain combines TRBV3-1 (or the pseudogene TRBV3-2) with TRBJ2-1, with D maybe TRBD2 (5 bases). Germline loops: CDR1 LGHDT, CDR2 YNNKEL (reference sequence). This CDR3 has 15 residues. Trimming took 1 base from V and 4 from J, leaving 11 bases between them. For the CDR3, the DNA is TGTGCCAGCAGCCAAGGCCCATCGGGGTACAATGAGCAGTTCTTC. Protein sequence: CASSQGPSGYNEQFF.

The chain carries TRBV11-2 and TRBJ2-1; the match to TRBD2 covers 12 bases. CDR1 and CDR2 (germline): SGHAT, FQNNGV. With V trimmed by 5 bases and J by 6 bases, 5 bases remained unmatched. The CDR3 covers 15 residues. The CDR3 DNA reads TGTGCCAGCAGCCCTAGCGGGGGGGCATCCAATGAGCAGTTCTTC. Amino acids: CASSPSGGASNEQFF.

The chain recombines TRBV6-1 with TRBJ2-7; 9 nucleotides align to TRBD1. V trimming: 1 base; J trimming: 1 base; junction bases outside the gene matches: 2. Germline V CDR1 and CDR2: MNHNS, SASEGT. The CDR3 is 15 residues long. The CDR3 sequence is CASSEETGGSYEQYF. The CDR3 DNA sequence: TGTGCCAGCAGTGAAGAGACAGGGGGGTCCTACGAGCAGTACTTC.

This chain joins TRBV28 and TRBJ2-2; weak D call: TRBD2 (5 bases). Germline lookup yields CDR1 MDHEN and CDR2 SYDVKM. Trimming cost V 7 bases and J 6 bases, with 12 bases left between them. There are 13 residues in the CDR3. The CDR3 here is CASNSGSAGELFF. DNA for the CDR3: TGTGCCAGCAATTCGGGGTCGGCCGGGGAGCTGTTTTTT.

The chain links TRBV29-1 to TRBJ1-1; 7 bases map to TRBD1. The length of the CDR3 is 14 residues. Germline V gene sequence: CDR1 SQVTM, CDR2 ANQGSEA. V gave up 4 bases and J gave up 3 bases; unmatched junction bases: 8. The CDR3: CSVVGTAVDTEAFF. Here the CDR3 DNA reads TGCAGCGTTGTAGGGACAGCAGTAGACACTGAAGCTTTCTTT.

The gene calls are TRBV5-8 and TRBJ2-3; tentative D call: TRBD1 (6 bases). The ends were cut back, 7 bases at V and 0 bases at J, with 18 bases in the middle. The V gene's germline CDR1 is SGHTS and CDR2 YDEGEE. CDR3 size: 16 residues. DNA for the CDR3: TGTGCCAGCCCTCAGGGGTTGGGCGGGAGCACAGATACGCAGTATTTT. Its translation is CASPQGLGGSTDTQYF.

The rearrangement uses TRBV20-1 and TRBJ1-6; TRBD1 aligns across 8 bases. J gave up 3 bases and V 3 bases, and 4 bases lay outside the gene matches. The CDR3 is 15 residues long. CDR1 is DFQATT and CDR2 is SNEGSKA in the germline V gene (reference sequence). The CDR3 here is CSASAGGNYNSPLHF. In DNA form, the CDR3 reads TGCAGTGCTAGTGCAGGGGGCAACTATAATTCACCCCTCCACTTT.

The chain uses TRBV28 and TRBJ1-1, with D unresolved. The germline V gene encodes CDR1 MDHEN and CDR2 SYDVKM. The CDR3 extends over 12 amino acids. V was shortened by 5 bases and J by 2 bases, with 6 bases between the two germline ends. CDR3 loop: CASSPTNTEAFF. The CDR3 DNA sequence: TGTGCCAGCAGTCCCACAAACACTGAAGCTTTCTTT.

The V and J genes are TRBV4-2 and TRBJ2-3; 8 nucleotides line up with TRBD2. Germline CDR1 LGHNA, CDR2 YNFKEQ. There are 14 residues in the CDR3. J lost 0 bases, V lost 4 bases, and 0 bases had no gene match. In DNA, the CDR3 is TGTGCCAGCAGCCGGACTAGCAGCACAGATACGCAGTATTTT. It encodes CASSRTSSTDTQYF.

The chain links TRBV19 to TRBJ2-3; 8 nucleotides match TRBD2. Germline-derived CDR1 and CDR2 are LNHDA and SQIVND (reference sequence). The CDR3 is 15 residues long. J gave up 4 bases and V 7 bases, and 10 bases lay outside the gene matches. CDR3 amino acids: CASTRGLAGADTQYF. As DNA, the CDR3 is TGTGCCAGTACCAGAGGACTAGCCGGGGCAGATACGCAGTATTTT.

V gene TRBV10-3 combines with J gene TRBJ2-1; D remains ambiguous. V lost 4 bases, J lost 0 bases, and 7 bases lay in between. The V gene's germline CDR1 is ENHRY and CDR2 SYGVKD. The CDR3 runs 14 residues. CDR3: CAISGVSSYNEQFF. The CDR3 bases are TGTGCCATCAGTGGCGTAAGCTCCTACAATGAGCAGTTCTTC.

J is TRBJ1-2 and V is TRBV6-5, with D possibly TRBD1 on 6 matching bases. V was cut by 4 bases and J by 2 bases, with 8 bases left in between. This CDR3 is built from 13 residues. The germline gives CDR1 MNHEY, CDR2 SVGAGI. In DNA form, the CDR3 reads TGTGCCAGCAGTTTCCAGGGGAACTATGGCTACACCTTC. Protein product: CASSFQGNYGYTF.

The rearrangement links TRBV4-1 to TRBJ2-5; no reliable D call. From germline, CDR1 is MGHRA and CDR2 YSYEKL. This CDR3 spans 14 amino acids. Trimming took off 1 base at V and 1 base at J, with 7 bases between the two ends. The CDR3 spells CASSQVPSQETQYF. CDR3 bases: TGCGCCAGCAGCCAAGTTCCCAGCCAAGAGACCCAGTACTTC.

The genes are TRBV13 and TRBJ1-2; D perhaps matches TRBD1 (5 bases). The CDR3 is made up of 16 amino acids. Germline values: CDR1 PRHDT, CDR2 FYEKMQ (reference sequence). V lost 5 bases and J 4 bases, leaving 20 bases between the germline ends. The CDR3 region is CASSQIGDFNFYGYTF. In nucleotides, the CDR3 is TGTGCCAGCAGCCAAATAGGGGACTTTAATTTCTATGGCTACACCTTC.

V gene TRBV13 combines with J gene TRBJ2-1, with TRBD1 matching over 8 bases. The germline gives CDR1 PRHDT, CDR2 FYEKMQ (reference sequence). With V trimmed by 0 bases and J by 2 bases, 0 bases remained unmatched. CDR3 length: 15 amino acids. The CDR3 sequence is CASSLGQGAYNEQFF. In DNA, the CDR3 is TGTGCCAGCAGCTTAGGACAGGGGGCCTACAATGAGCAGTTCTTC.

This chain connects TRBV7-2 to TRBJ2-2; D is perhaps TRBD1 (5 bases). The CDR3 has 16 amino acids. Trimming pared 5 bases from V and 6 bases from J, leaving 19 bases between. Germline CDR1 reads SGHTA; CDR2 reads FQGNSA. The DNA of the CDR3 is TGTGCCAGCAGCACCTACCTTGGGCTAGGGGCCGGGGAGCTGTTTTTT. Amino acid sequence: CASSTYLGLGAGELFF.

V and J are TRBV19 and TRBJ2-3, with 15 positions matching TRBD2. Trimming at V came to 4 bases and at J to 4 bases, leaving 6 bases not matched to a gene. There are 17 residues in the CDR3. Per germline, CDR1 LNHDA and CDR2 SQIVND (reference sequence). This CDR3 is CASSRGLAGGSADTQYF. The CDR3 coding sequence is TGTGCCAGTAGTAGAGGACTAGCGGGGGGGTCGGCAGATACGCAGTATTTT. The full variable domain, with the rest looked up from reference TRBV19 and TRBJ2-3, is DGGITQSPKYLFRKEGQNVTLSCEQNLNHDAMYWYRQDPGQGLRLIYYSQIVNDFQKGDIAEGYSVSREKKESFPLTVTSAQKNPTAFYLCASSRGLAGGSADTQYFGPGTRLTVL.

The V gene is TRBV5-1, the J gene TRBJ2-7; 7 bases agree with TRBD2. The CDR3 contains 17 residues. The junction had 13 bases not matched to a gene; V was cut back by 4 bases and J by 0 bases. Germline V gene sequence: CDR1 SGHRS, CDR2 YFSETQ. The CDR3 protein is CASSPYYLAASSYEQYF. CDR3 DNA sequence: TGCGCCAGCAGCCCTTACTACCTAGCGGCGAGCTCCTACGAGCAGTACTTC.

The chain uses TRBV4-2 and TRBJ1-1, with TRBD1 matching 11 bases. The CDR3 is 16 amino acids. With V trimmed by 1 base and J by 2 bases, 3 bases remained unmatched. CDR1 is LGHNA, CDR2 YNFKEQ, per germline. In nucleotides, the CDR3 is TGTGCCAGCAGCCAAGGGGACAGGGGGATAAACACTGAAGCTTTCTTT. This codes for CASSQGDRGINTEAFF.

This clone was observed a handful of times. The chain employs TRBV6-5 and TRBJ1-2; TRBD1 matches 8 bases. This CDR3 region has 12 residues. The germline CDR1 and CDR2 sequences are MNHEY and SVGAGI. The junction had 0 bases not matched to a gene; V was cut back by 2 bases and J by 7 bases. CDR3 sequence reads: CASSYDRGGYTF. CDR3 sequence (DNA): TGTGCCAGCAGTTACGACAGGGGTGGCTACACCTTC.

This clone has only a few counts. An end of the junction does not agree with germline; a read error may underlie this. J is TRBJ2-1 and V is TRBV2; D unresolved. The CDR3 has 12 residues. CDR1 is SNHLY, CDR2 FYNNEI, per germline. The CDR3 DNA reads as TGTGCCAGCAGGGAAGACTCGGATGAGCAGTTCTTC. Protein: CASREDSDEQFF. The variable domain in full, with the rest retrieved from reference TRBV2 and TRBJ2-1, is EPEVTQTPSHQVTQMGQEVILRCVPISNHLYFYWYRQILGQKVEFLVSFYNNEISEKSEIFDDQFSVERPDGSNFTLKIRSTKLEDSAMYFCASREDSDEQFFGPGTRLTVL.

The chain has TRBV19 and TRBJ1-2; D might be TRBD1 (6 bases). Germline-derived CDR1 and CDR2 are LNHDA and SQIVND (reference sequence). The CDR3 length is 14 residues. Deletions cut 4 bases from V and 8 bases from J, with 17 bases between. CDR3 loop: CASSTLLTGSGYTF. DNA of the CDR3: TGTGCCAGTAGTACATTACTAACAGGGAGCGGCTACACCTTC.

The V call is TRBV27, the J call TRBJ1-2; D perhaps matches TRBD1 (6 bases). The germline V gene has CDR1 MNHEY and CDR2 SMNVEV (reference sequence). The CDR3 is 13 residues long. The V end was cut by 3 bases, the J end by 6 bases, with 11 bases between. The CDR3 DNA reads as TGTGCCAGCAGTTTGTCAGGGGTGGATGGCTACACCTTC. Translating it yields CASSLSGVDGYTF.